This is a list of T cell receptor beta chains from one sample in a study of metastatic and nonmetastatic thyroid tumors. TCRdb re-called the PCR reads through MiXCR. The sample carries tens of thousands of clones, approximately 19% recorded once. Sample: blood. The receptors stem from a female donor with papillary thyroid cancer or a benign thyroid nodule (not recorded which). Some clones in this sample may be carry-over from other donors' samples. The CDR3 runs from the conserved cysteine through the conserved F or W. The order of the fields is J gene, V gene, CDR3 protein.

>TRBJ1-2|TRBV28
CASSLSEGGYTF
>TRBJ2-2|TRBV6-4
CASSDKTSGMGPGELFF
>TRBJ1-6|TRBV4-3
CASSQDSRVSGNSPLHF
>TRBJ2-5|TRBV15
CAPSRDRGAQETQYF
>TRBJ1-1|TRBV10-3
CVISVTAGTSGPMNTEAFF
>TRBJ2-7|TRBV6-1
CASSQGRLYEQYF
>TRBJ2-3|TRBV6-1
CASSSDRGTDTQYF
>TRBJ1-4|TRBV2
CASSEASPGGRESEKLFF
>TRBJ1-5|TRBV6-5
CASSYNRGNQPQHF
>TRBJ2-7|TRBV20-1
CSAIEGSSYEQYF
>TRBJ2-5|TRBV15
CATRDPQGGRETQYF
>TRBJ2-5|TRBV6-1
CASSELGQGHLKDF
>TRBJ1-6|TRBV4-1
CASSRETVDSPLHF
>TRBJ2-3|TRBV20-1
CSADRDIDTDTQYF
>TRBJ2-3|TRBV12-3/TRBV12-4
CASSLLYTQYF
>TRBJ2-5|TRBV5-5
CASSRTNQETQYF
>TRBJ1-1|TRBV6-1
CASHTGQGALGTEAFF
>TRBJ1-5|TRBV19
CASKGPGNQPQHF
>TRBJ2-7|TRBV7-8
CASSLVAAYEQYF
>TRBJ2-3|TRBV5-4
CASSPYRAQDTQYF
>TRBJ1-5|TRBV6-5
CASSYSVGSGQPQHF
>TRBJ1-5|TRBV7-2
CASSARTGDNQPQHF
>TRBJ1-5|TRBV20-1
CSANPQAGIRAQHF
>TRBJ1-2|TRBV19
CASSLNRGSYGYTF
>TRBJ2-1|TRBV12-5
CASGSGRTINEQFF
>TRBJ1-1|TRBV6-5
CASIYPGQGNTEAFF
>TRBJ2-4|TRBV4-2
CASSQEDGAAQYF
>TRBJ2-7|TRBV11-2
CASRRPGQSYEQYF
>TRBJ2-7|TRBV18
CASSPNSQGYEQYF
>TRBJ2-7|TRBV14
CASSLGEGVASEQYF
>TRBJ2-1|TRBV12-3/TRBV12-4
CASSLLDEQFF
>TRBJ1-1|TRBV6-1
CASSPSSMNTEAFF
>TRBJ1-4|TRBV15
CATSRASAKKLFF
>TRBJ1-2|TRBV6-1
CASNKGGGGYGYTF
>TRBJ2-2|TRBV7-3
CASSLSPGTGELFF
>TRBJ2-5|TRBV12-3/TRBV12-4
CASSPGQLVETQYF
>TRBJ1-2|TRBV20-1
CSTQTGAYGYTF
>TRBJ2-3|TRBV6-2/TRBV6-3
CASSYNGGSDTQYF
>TRBJ2-2|TRBV11-2
CASTPQGPGTGELFF
>TRBJ1-2|TRBV4-1
CASSQEGTSPEGGYTF